The sequence of this T cell receptor beta chain was determined in a study of T cells after yellow fever vaccination. Study outcomes and limitations: Reappearing after the booster were most of the clones from primary vaccination (about 96% CD4, about 88% CD8). Repertoires obtained by FACS sorting could include abundant clonotypes that entered as contaminants from the bulk population.

This clonotype was detected many times. Its specificity is not known. In making TCR cDNA, 5'RACE template switching added a universal primer site and UMIs to it. TCRdb called the 5' RACE reads again in MiXCR, with one record for every CDR3 protein. Of just over 250,000 distinct CDR3 sequences listed, roughly 5% were seen once; the top ten hold 3% to 4%. V lost 6 bases and J lost 5; bases outside the gene matches: 17. This CDR3 contains 18 residues. This receptor was taken from a man younger than 35 who received the YFV17D yellow fever vaccine. This chain joins TRBV12-3 or TRBV12-4 and TRBJ1-4; 8 nucleotides align to TRBD1. The sample here was CD4+ T cells sorted from PBMCs, taken on the day of the yellow fever booster vaccination. The CDR3, as DNA: TGTGCCAGCAGGAAGACAGCCAGGGGGCTATCAGGCAATGAAAAACTGTTTTTT. Its protein is CASRKTARGLSGNEKLFF.